The entry below describes one T cell receptor (beta chain). No antigen is known for it. These data belong to a study of persistence of HIV-infected CD4 T cells. Turning to the study itself: A median of 8 years of suppressive ART preceded sampling. A couple of participants gave one leukapheresis sample; others gave up to about 180 mL blood repeatedly.

Cells were stimulated with overlapping HIV-1 Gag 15-mer peptides. Sorting of responding CD4+ T cells relied on upregulated CD40 ligand together with CD69. Donors had CD4+ T cell counts above 400 cells/uL and were CMV-seropositive. Anti-CD28/CD49d costimulation, CD40-blocking antibody and enfuvirtide were given to CD8-depleted PBMCs for under 20 hours. The libraries were made with immunoSEQ version 4 in survey mode. The method was immunoSEQ multiplex PCR; TCRdb's version includes in-frame clones alone and lacks a portion of them. Of about 13,000 clones in the sample, about 66% were seen once. Germline CDR1 is SGHDT and CDR2 is YYEEEE. The V and J ends lost 2 bases and 5 bases respectively, with 4 bases between them. CDR3 length equals 11 residues.

Here the sequenced sample was CD4+ T cells sorted from PBMCs after roughly 18-hour stimulation, taken from a patient who received antiretroviral therapy. V is TRBV5-6 and J is TRBJ1-1; D uncertain. This TCR derives from an adult man with HIV who was CMV-seropositive. The CDR3 protein is CASSLRTEAFF. CDR3 DNA sequence: TGTGCCAGCAGCTTACGTACTGAAGCTTTCTTT. The variable domain in full, with the rest retrieved from reference TRBV5-6 and TRBJ1-1, is DAGVTQSPTHLIKTRGQQVTLRCSPKSGHDTVSWYQQALGQGPQFIFQYYEEEERQRGNFPDRFSGHQFPNYSSELNVNALLLGDSALYLCASSLRTEAFFGQGTRLTVV.